This T cell receptor (beta chain) stems from a study of T cell changes during pregnancy in multiple sclerosis. Using immunoSEQ multiplex PCR, the repertoire was profiled, and TCRdb retains in-frame clones only, with some absent. There are tens of thousands of clones in the sample; roughly 90% occur only once, and 6% to 8.5% lies in the top ten. The sample here was CD8+ T cells from peripheral blood mononuclear cells, taken after pregnancy. This TCR was recovered from a female donor with multiple sclerosis, enrolled in a pregnancy study.

The CDR3 protein is CASSSPAKGGNTEAFF. The DNA of the CDR3 is TGTGCCAGCAGCTCCCCCGCTAAGGGAGGTAACACTGAAGCTTTCTTT. V is TRBV7-8 and J is TRBJ1-1; D remains unclear. Germline values: CDR1 SGHVS, CDR2 FQNEAQ. This CDR3 has 16 residues. Trimming cost V 4 bases and J 2 bases, with 17 bases left between them.